These 2 T cell receptor beta chains came from one sample sequenced in a study of blood T cell repertoires in COVID-19. Only in-frame clones appear in the TCRdb table, and some are missing; sequencing was by immunoSEQ multiplex PCR. The sample records about 36,000 clones, roughly 90% being singletons. The material sequenced was peripheral blood. The receptors stem from a human donor in a cohort sampled during active COVID-19.

About this clone itself: Other DNA sequences in this specimen translate into the identical CDR3. The chain joins TRBV5-1 to TRBJ2-5; TRBD1 aligns across 9 bases. V lost 2 bases, J lost 5 bases, and 1 base stayed unmatched. This CDR3 spans 13 amino acids. Germline values: CDR1 SGHRS, CDR2 YFSETQ. CDR3 sequence (DNA): TGCGCCAGCAGCTTCGGGACAGGGGAGACCCAGTACTTC. It encodes CASSFGTGETQYF.

The V gene is TRBV6-5, the J gene TRBJ1-2, with a weak D call TRBD1 (6 bases). The CDR3 sequence is 12 residues long. Germline CDR1 reads MNHEY; CDR2 reads SVGAGI. The V gene lost 6 bases and the J gene lost 5 bases, with 10 bases spanning the gap. CDR3 nucleotides: TGTGCCAGCAGCCCGGACAGTTATGGCTACACCTTC. It codes for CASSPDSYGYTF.